This T cell receptor beta chain was recorded in a study of Graves' ophthalmopathy and Graves' hyperthyroidism. The CDR3 runs to 15 residues. Per the germline V gene, CDR1 is SEHNR and CDR2 is FQNEAQ (reference sequence). RNA served as the template for amplifying TCR beta CDR3 regions. First-round RT-PCR employed HTBI primers, with a second-round multiplex PCR after it. TCRdb re-analysed the multiplex PCR reads in MiXCR, keeping a single row per CDR3 protein. The sample carries roughly 700,000 distinct CDR3 sequences, approximately 40% recorded once. This clonotype was found many times. Sequence at one end of the junction differs from germline and may be a read error.

The V call is TRBV7-9, the J call TRBJ2-2; possibly TRBD1 for D (6 bases). The sequence was collected from an adult man with Graves' ophthalmopathy. The specimen was peripheral blood. The CDR3 DNA is TGCGCCAGCAGCCAAGGCACAGGGTCCACCGGGGAGCTGTTTTTT. It translates to CASSQGTGSTGELFF.